What follows describes a single T cell receptor (beta chain). No antigen is known for it. Every TCR beta cDNA library bore unique molecular identifiers. From approximately 1 to 10 million T cells, a few hundred thousand cDNA molecules were obtained. A single record per CDR3 protein comes from TCRdb applying MiXCR to the PCR reads. The table records hundreds of thousands of distinct CDR3 sequences, 53% of them present only once. This entry belongs to a study of post-analysis software for immune sequencing data. Study-level background: Progressive-relapsing, secondary progressive and relapsing-remitting multiple sclerosis were among the disease courses included.

General study results and limits: Versus controls, multiple sclerosis patients showed significantly lower diversity (normalized Chao1).

The clonotype was recovered from a girl aged 10 to 17 with multiple sclerosis. The sample was blood.

The CDR3 bases are TGTGCCAGCTCACCTACAGATATCTCCTACAATGAGCAGTTCTTC. The encoded protein is CASSPTDISYNEQFF. The chain combines TRBV18 with TRBJ2-1; D is unclear. V lost 3 bases to trimming and J lost 0 bases, with 9 bases between them. CDR1 KGHSH and CDR2 LQKENI come from the germline V gene. CDR3 length equals 15 residues.